Following are 3 T cell receptor beta chains from one sample sequenced in a study of T cell repertoires in cytomegalovirus infection. Each CDR3 protein gets one entry after TCRdb re-called the reads with MiXCR. The table shows about 260,000 distinct CDR3 sequences, with about 13% occurring only once. Sample: PBMCs. The receptor set was obtained from a human donor in good health (CMV status not recorded). Some clones in this sample may be carry-over from other donors' samples.

This clonotype was detected many times. The V call is TRBV7-6, the J call TRBJ2-3; weak D call: TRBD1 (6 bases). Germline values: CDR1 SGHVS, CDR2 FNYEAQ. CDR3 length: 16 residues. V lost 4 bases and J lost 3, with 17 bases in between. The CDR3 loop is CASSSTASDRTDTQYF. In DNA form, the CDR3 reads TGTGCCAGCAGCTCAACCGCCTCTGACAGGACAGATACGCAGTATTTT.

The chain carries TRBV19 and TRBJ1-1; the D is unclear. CDR1 is LNHDA and CDR2 is SQIVND in the germline V gene (reference sequence). This CDR3 comprises 13 residues. V was cut by 5 bases and J by 4 bases, with 11 bases left in between. The CDR3 loop is CASSERTTTEAFF. The CDR3 DNA reads TGTGCCAGTAGTGAACGAACCACCACTGAAGCTTTCTTT.

This clonotype was seen at least ten times. CDR3 in DNA: TGTGCCAGCAGCTTTAGCGGGAGGGAGAATGAGCAGTTCTTC. This encodes CASSFSGRENEQFF. The chain recombines TRBV7-6 with TRBJ2-1; 11 positions match TRBD2. The CDR3 is made up of 14 amino acids. Per the germline V gene, CDR1 is SGHVS and CDR2 is FNYEAQ. After removal of 3 bases from V and 7 bases from J, the junction contained 2 bases not matched to a gene.